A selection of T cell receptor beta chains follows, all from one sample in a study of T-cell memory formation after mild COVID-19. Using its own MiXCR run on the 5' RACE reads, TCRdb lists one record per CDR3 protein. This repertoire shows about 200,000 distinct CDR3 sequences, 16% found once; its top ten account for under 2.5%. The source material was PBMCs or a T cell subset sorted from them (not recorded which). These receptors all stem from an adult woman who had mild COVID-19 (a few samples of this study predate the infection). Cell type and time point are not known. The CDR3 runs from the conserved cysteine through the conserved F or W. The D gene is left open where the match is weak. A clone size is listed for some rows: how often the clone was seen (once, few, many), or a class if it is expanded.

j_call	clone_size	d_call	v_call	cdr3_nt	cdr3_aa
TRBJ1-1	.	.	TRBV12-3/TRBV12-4	TGTGCCAGCAGCAAACCGGGCACTGAAGCTTTCTTT	CASSKPGTEAFF
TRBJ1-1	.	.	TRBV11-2	TGTGCCAGCAGCTTAACCCGGGTTTCGGAAGCTTTCTTT	CASSLTRVSEAFF
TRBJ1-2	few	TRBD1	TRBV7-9	TGTGCCAGCAGCCCAGACTCCGGACAGGCGCGCAACTATGGCTACACCTTC	CASSPDSGQARNYGYTF
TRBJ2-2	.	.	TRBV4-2	TGTGCCAGCAGCCAAAGGGACCGTAGAAACGGGGAGCTGTTTTTT	CASSQRDRRNGELFF
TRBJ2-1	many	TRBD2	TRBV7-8	TGTGCCAGCAGCCCCTCTAGAGGGAGGGGCAATGAGCAGTTCTTC	CASSPSRGRGNEQFF
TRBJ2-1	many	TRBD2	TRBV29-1	TGCAGCGTTTCAGCGGGAGTCTACAATGAGCAGTTCTTC	CSVSAGVYNEQFF
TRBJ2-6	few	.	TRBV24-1	TGTGCCACCAGCGACACAGGGTCTGGGGCCAACGTCCTGACTTTC	CATSDTGSGANVLTF
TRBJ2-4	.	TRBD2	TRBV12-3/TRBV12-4	TGTGCCAGCAGTCGGGAGGGGGTGATAGCCAAAAACATTCAGTACTTC	CASSREGVIAKNIQYF
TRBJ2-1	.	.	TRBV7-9	TGTGCCAGCAGCTTAATGGATTCCTACAATGAGCAGTTCTTC	CASSLMDSYNEQFF
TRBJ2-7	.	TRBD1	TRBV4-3	TGCGCCAGCAGCCCCGACAGGGGACCCTCCTACGAGCAGTACTTC	CASSPDRGPSYEQYF
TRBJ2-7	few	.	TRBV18	TGTGCCAGCACAGACGGGTCCACTAGAAGGGACGAGCAGTACTTC	CASTDGSTRRDEQYF
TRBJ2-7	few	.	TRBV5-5	TGTGCCAGCAGCGGGCGTGGCAGCTCCTACGAGCAGTACTTC	CASSGRGSSYEQYF
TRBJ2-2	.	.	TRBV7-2	TGTGCCAGCACCTGGCCGGGGTCCGGGGAGCTGTTTTTT	CASTWPGSGELFF
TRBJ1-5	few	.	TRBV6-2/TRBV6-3	TGTGCCAGCAGGAAGAGGGGTATCGACAATCAGCCCCAGCATTTT	CASRKRGIDNQPQHF